Each of the 21 T cell receptor beta chains below was sequenced from the same sample in a study of blood T cell repertoires in COVID-19. Libraries were prepared by immunoSEQ multiplex PCR; TCRdb keeps only in-frame clonotypes and omits some of them. The sample has about 270,000 clones; around 90% are singletons. The material sequenced was PBMCs or T cells enriched from blood (not recorded which). The receptors stem from a woman aged 25 to 39 who had recovered from COVID-19.

This clone was counted only a few times. The J gene is TRBJ2-7, the V gene TRBV2; 12 bases are shared with TRBD2. The V gene's germline CDR1 is SNHLY and CDR2 FYNNEI. The junction had 7 bases not matched to a gene; V was cut back by 5 bases and J by 5 bases. This CDR3 is built from 15 residues. CDR3 in amino acids: CASSYLAGGPNEQYF. Here the CDR3 DNA reads TGTGCCAGCAGTTACCTAGCGGGAGGGCCAAACGAGCAGTACTTC.

The rearrangement uses TRBV28 and TRBJ2-3; TRBD2 matches 9 bases. Germline CDR1 reads MDHEN; CDR2 reads SYDVKM. Trimming took 0 bases from V and 3 from J; bases not matched to a gene: 7. The CDR3 loop spans 17 amino acids. As DNA, the CDR3 is TGTGCCAGCAGTTTATGGGCGGGGGGGCCTGGTACAGATACGCAGTATTTT. It codes for CASSLWAGGPGTDTQYF.

V is TRBV7-8 and J is TRBJ1-1; a weak D match, TRBD1 (6 bases). The CDR3 sequence is 15 residues long. Germline V lookup: CDR1 SGHVS, CDR2 FQNEAQ. The V end was cut by 5 bases, the J end by 1 base, with 14 bases between. In nucleotides, the CDR3 is TGTGCCAGCAGCCCCGGGTGGGGGCGGAACACTGAAGCTTTCTTT. This encodes CASSPGWGRNTEAFF. The whole variable domain, filled in from reference TRBV7-8 and TRBJ1-1, reads GAGVSQSPRYKVAKRGQDVALRCDPISGHVSLFWYQQALGQGPEFLTYFQNEAQLDKSGLPSDRFFAERPEGSVSTLKIQRTQQEDSAVYLCASSPGWGRNTEAFFGQGTRLTVV.

The CDR3 region has the DNA TGTGCCAGCAGCTTAGTGTCTTTCGGGACAGGGTCCCATGGCTACACCTTC. Amino acids: CASSLVSFGTGSHGYTF. The chain carries TRBV11-3 and TRBJ1-2; 9 positions match TRBD1. CDR1 SGHNT and CDR2 YENEEA come from the germline V gene. V lost 1 base, J lost 6 bases, and 12 bases stayed unmatched. The CDR3 is 17 amino acids.

The chain recombines TRBV4-3 with TRBJ2-7, with TRBD1 as a possible D gene (5 bases). CDR1 and CDR2 from the germline V gene are LGHNA and YSLEER. V was pared by 0 bases and J by 1 base, with 13 bases between. The CDR3 contains 16 residues. The CDR3 DNA follows: TGCGCCAGCAGCCAAGATTATAGGGCAGGGTCCTACGAGCAGTACTTC. Its translation is CASSQDYRAGSYEQYF.

The V call is TRBV27, the J call TRBJ2-7; TRBD1 is a possible D gene (7 bases). Germline V gene sequence: CDR1 MNHEY, CDR2 SMNVEV (reference sequence). This CDR3 comprises 15 residues. The V end was cut by 3 bases, the J end by 3 bases, with 15 bases between. The CDR3 sequence is CASSLEGQTLYEQYF. CDR3 DNA sequence: TGTGCCAGCAGTTTGGAGGGACAGACCCTCTACGAGCAGTACTTC.

The chain is built from TRBV10-3 and TRBJ2-3; D is possibly TRBD2 (5 bases). Germline assignment: CDR1 ENHRY and CDR2 SYGVKD. The CDR3 consists of 14 residues. Deletions cut 4 bases from V and 4 bases from J, with 12 bases between. CDR3 sequence (DNA): TGTGCCATCAGTGCAACTAGTAGTCCAGATACGCAGTATTTT. It yields the protein CAISATSSPDTQYF.

The genes are TRBV28 and TRBJ2-5; possible D gene TRBD2, 5 bases. Trimming took off 9 bases at V and 3 bases at J, with 11 bases between the two ends. The germline V gene encodes CDR1 MDHEN and CDR2 SYDVKM. The CDR3 consists of 12 residues. This CDR3 reads CASYGNEETQYF. CDR3 DNA: TGTGCCAGTTACGGGAATGAAGAGACCCAGTACTTC.

This clone was seen only once. The chain joins TRBV24-1 to TRBJ2-1, with TRBD1 matching over 9 bases. With V trimmed by 5 bases and J by 12 bases, 10 bases remained unmatched. This CDR3 has 14 residues. CDR1 and CDR2 (germline): KGHDR, SFDVKD. The chain's CDR3 is CATSGRQGVQLQFF. CDR3 sequence (DNA): TGTGCCACCAGTGGGAGACAGGGGGTCCAACTGCAGTTCTTC.

Regarding this clone: A read error is possible here, since a much larger clone lies one base away. The chain has TRBV28 and TRBJ2-3; D gene uncertain. The germline V gene encodes CDR1 MDHEN and CDR2 SYDVKM. This CDR3 spans 11 amino acids. The V gene lost 6 bases and the J gene lost 2 bases, with 3 bases spanning the gap. The CDR3 here is CASRLTDTQYF. CDR3 in DNA: TGTGCCAGCAGACTCACAGATACGCAGTATTTT.

This clone was seen only once. The chain carries TRBV10-3 and TRBJ2-1; TRBD2 matches 9 bases. The CDR3 is 15 amino acids. V dropped 3 bases and J dropped 7; count of bases not matched to a gene: 7. CDR1 ENHRY and CDR2 SYGVKD come from the germline V gene. CDR3 residues: CAISEIAGVGNEQFF. The CDR3 DNA is TGTGCCATCAGTGAAATAGCGGGAGTCGGAAATGAGCAGTTCTTC.

J is TRBJ1-2 and V is TRBV11-2, with D maybe TRBD1 (5 bases). Germline lookup yields CDR1 SGHAT and CDR2 FQNNGV. With 5 bases removed from V and 4 bases from J, the gap between germline ends came to 20 bases. The CDR3 loop spans 16 amino acids. Written as DNA, the CDR3 is TGTGCCAGCAGCCGACTCCCCCGGGGGGAGGGCTATGGCTACACCTTC. The encoded protein is CASSRLPRGEGYGYTF.

The chain recombines TRBV6-5 with TRBJ2-1; D is undetermined. The V gene lost 0 bases and the J gene lost 0 bases, with 6 bases spanning the gap. Germline CDR1 and CDR2: MNHEY and SVGAGI. The CDR3 length is 15 residues. CDR3 sequence reads: CASSYSALSYNEQFF. The CDR3 DNA follows: TGTGCCAGCAGTTACTCGGCTCTCTCCTACAATGAGCAGTTCTTC.

The V call is TRBV7-6, the J call TRBJ2-5; 14 nucleotides line up with TRBD2. The CDR3 consists of 18 residues. Germline loops: CDR1 SGHVS, CDR2 FNYEAQ. Trimming cost V 1 base and J 0 bases; bases outside gene matches: 4. The CDR3 sequence is CASSLGTSGGSNQETQYF. The CDR3 nucleotides read TGTGCCAGCAGCTTAGGGACTAGCGGGGGGTCTAACCAAGAGACCCAGTACTTC.

This chain joins TRBV7-9 and TRBJ2-2; 8 nucleotides align to TRBD2. Germline loops: CDR1 SEHNR, CDR2 FQNEAQ (reference sequence). CDR3 length: 17 amino acids. The trim removed 1 base at V and 5 bases at J, leaving 9 bases unmatched. For the CDR3, the DNA is TGTGCCAGCAGCTTAGAAAGCGGGAGCACCCCAACCGGGGAGCTGTTTTTT. Its protein is CASSLESGSTPTGELFF.

This CDR3 reads CASSWASTDTQYF. CDR3 in DNA: TGTGCCAGCAGTTGGGCTAGCACAGATACGCAGTATTTT. The chain couples TRBV27 to TRBJ2-3, with unresolved D. Germline V gene lookup returns CDR1 MNHEY and CDR2 SMNVEV (reference sequence). The CDR3 spans 13 residues. Between the trimmed V and J ends, which lost 4 bases and 0 bases, there was a span of 5 bases.

The chain uses TRBV6-2 or TRBV6-3 and TRBJ2-1, with 9 bases matching TRBD2. Germline CDR1 is MNHEY and CDR2 is SVGEGT. Unmatched junction bases numbered 7, after V lost 5 bases and J lost 8 bases. The CDR3 extends over 14 amino acids. In DNA, the CDR3 is TGTGCCAGCAGTCCGCTAGCGGGGTGGGATGAGCAGTTCTTC. As protein: CASSPLAGWDEQFF.

The chain joins TRBV6-2 or TRBV6-3 to TRBJ2-1; 8 bases are shared with TRBD2. V shed 2 bases and J 7 bases; nucleotides not matched to a gene: 7. CDR1 and CDR2 (germline): MNHEY, SVGEGT. The CDR3 runs to 15 residues. In nucleotides, the CDR3 is TGTGCCAGCAGTTACGCCAGCGGGGGAAAGAATGAGCAGTTCTTC. Translated: CASSYASGGKNEQFF.

V and J are TRBV7-9 and TRBJ1-4; 7 positions agree with TRBD1. The CDR3 extends over 14 amino acids. The germline V gene has CDR1 SEHNR and CDR2 FQNEAQ (reference sequence). The V and J ends lost 8 bases and 4 bases, in that order; junction bases with no gene match: 7. The chain's CDR3 is CASRRQGFNEKLFF. The CDR3 DNA reads as TGTGCCAGCCGACGACAGGGTTTTAATGAAAAACTGTTTTTT.

The chain links TRBV7-8 to TRBJ1-5; possibly TRBD1 for D (6 bases). Germline V CDR1 and CDR2: SGHVS, FQNEAQ. The CDR3 runs 15 residues. V shed 1 base and J shed 7 bases, with 14 bases lying between them. The CDR3 region has the DNA TGTGCCAGCAGCTTAGGGGCAGGGGAAGGCCAGCCCCAGCATTTT. Translated, it gives CASSLGAGEGQPQHF.

The CDR3 DNA is TGTGCCAGCAGTTTATGGACTAGCGGGGGCCGTACCTCGGGGACCCAGTACTTC. This sequence encodes CASSLWTSGGRTSGTQYF. This chain joins TRBV28 and TRBJ2-5; 12 bases agree with TRBD2. The ends lost 0 bases at V and 7 bases at J; junction bases unmatched: 12. The CDR3 has 18 amino acids. Germline lookup yields CDR1 MDHEN and CDR2 SYDVKM.